Listed here are 25 T cell receptor beta chains from one sample, sequenced in a study of blood T cell repertoires in COVID-19. The protocol was immunoSEQ multiplex PCR, while the TCRdb copy is restricted to in-frame clones and leaves out a portion. The table includes fewer than 200,000 clones, approximately 90% detected once. The sequencing input was peripheral blood. The receptors were gathered from a man aged 25 to 40 with COVID-19, enrolled during active disease.

This clone showed up just a few times. The chain is built from TRBV7-2 and TRBJ1-2; 7 bases are shared with TRBD1. Trimming cost V 1 base and J 0 bases; bases outside gene matches: 5. The CDR3 runs 16 residues. Germline V gene data show CDR1 as SGHTA and CDR2 as FQGNSA. The CDR3 here is CASSLGTGPTNYGYTF. The DNA of the CDR3 is TGTGCCAGCAGCTTAGGGACAGGTCCTACTAACTATGGCTACACCTTC.

The J gene is TRBJ2-3, the V gene TRBV6-5; D is unclear. V was shortened by 2 bases and J by 2 bases, with 5 bases between the two germline ends. Looked up from germline, CDR1 is MNHEY and CDR2 is SVGAGI. The CDR3 sequence is 13 residues long. The CDR3 reads CASSYTATDTQYF. The CDR3 nucleotides read TGTGCCAGCAGTTACACTGCCACAGATACGCAGTATTTT.

The rearrangement uses TRBV3-1 (or the pseudogene TRBV3-2) and TRBJ1-2; D gene unclear. The CDR3 covers 13 residues. CDR1 is LGHDT, CDR2 YNNKEL, per germline (reference sequence). V was shortened by 4 bases and J by 4 bases, with 10 bases between the two germline ends. As DNA, the CDR3 is TGTGCCAGCAGCCCAGACCTATCCTATGGCTACACCTTC. As protein: CASSPDLSYGYTF.

The gene calls are TRBV9 and TRBJ1-2, with D unclear. Per germline, CDR1 SGDLS and CDR2 YYNGEE. The CDR3 totals 16 residues. V was cut by 1 base and J by 4 bases, with 17 bases left in between. The CDR3 reads CASSVSETRVLYGYTF. CDR3 coding DNA: TGTGCCAGCAGCGTATCCGAGACTCGGGTTCTCTATGGCTACACCTTC.

This chain connects TRBV19 to TRBJ2-3; TRBD2 matches at 7 bases. This CDR3 comprises 15 residues. The V segment lost 5 bases and the J segment 2 bases; nucleotides outside the gene matches: 7. CDR1 LNHDA and CDR2 SQIVND come from the germline V gene (reference sequence). DNA of the CDR3: TGTGCCAGTAGTCTCTCGGGGGGTGCCACAGATACGCAGTATTTT. This encodes CASSLSGGATDTQYF.

This clone was found once. The V call is TRBV11-2, the J call TRBJ2-1; D unresolved. V lost 1 base to trimming and J lost 5 bases, with 6 bases between them. The CDR3 covers 13 residues. CDR1 and CDR2 from the germline V gene are SGHAT and FQNNGV. The CDR3 loop is CASSLGVNNEQFF. Written as DNA, the CDR3 is TGTGCCAGCAGCTTAGGAGTGAACAATGAGCAGTTCTTC.

This chain links TRBV7-3 with TRBJ2-2; possibly TRBD1 for D (5 bases). There are 15 residues in the CDR3. Trimming left V 0 bases short and J 4 bases short, with 9 bases between. Per the germline V gene, CDR1 is SGHTA and CDR2 is FQGTGA. The CDR3 DNA reads as TGTGCCAGCAGCTTAACGGCAGGGTTCACCGGGGAGCTGTTTTTT. It codes for CASSLTAGFTGELFF.

V gene TRBV6-5 combines with J gene TRBJ2-1; TRBD2 matches at 10 bases. The CDR3 loop spans 14 amino acids. CDR1 and CDR2 from the germline V gene are MNHEY and SVGAGI. Trimming removed 5 bases from V and 4 bases from J; junction bases left unmatched: 2. CDR3 in DNA: TGTGCCAGCAGTAAGGGACTAGCGTACAATGAGCAGTTCTTC. It encodes CASSKGLAYNEQFF.

V and J are TRBV5-1 and TRBJ1-1; TRBD1 might be the D (5 bases). The germline V and J ends were trimmed by 4 bases and 5 bases, with 15 bases remaining between them. In germline, CDR1 is SGHRS, CDR2 YFSETQ. This CDR3 is 14 amino acids long. In DNA, the CDR3 is TGCGCCAGCAGCACCACATGGGGGGGAACTGAAGCTTTCTTT. Translation: CASSTTWGGTEAFF. The full variable domain, its missing parts supplied by reference TRBV5-1 and TRBJ1-1, is KAGVTQTPRYLIKTRGQQVTLSCSPISGHRSVSWYQQTPGQGLQFLFEYFSETQRNKGNFPGRFSGRQFSNSRSEMNVSTLELGDSALYLCASSTTWGGTEAFFGQGTRLTVV.

The V gene is TRBV18, the J gene TRBJ1-6; 7 nucleotides agree with TRBD1. J lost 8 bases, V lost 1 base, and 2 bases had no gene match. The germline gives CDR1 KGHSH, CDR2 LQKENI. The CDR3 runs to 14 residues. The chain's CDR3 is CASSPRTGDSPLHF. Here the CDR3 DNA reads TGTGCCAGCTCACCACGCACAGGGGATTCACCCCTCCACTTT.

A single count supports this clone. This chain links TRBV4-2 with TRBJ2-5, with 10 bases fitting TRBD1. V gave up 6 bases and J gave up 1 base; unmatched junction bases: 8. CDR3 length equals 16 residues. Per germline, CDR1 LGHNA and CDR2 YNFKEQ. The CDR3 protein is CASRRTWDRGQETQYF. In DNA form, the CDR3 reads TGTGCCAGCAGACGAACATGGGACAGGGGCCAAGAGACCCAGTACTTC.

The chain has TRBV11-1 and TRBJ1-1; D might be TRBD1 (6 bases). The V gene lost 2 bases and the J gene lost 0 bases, with 10 bases spanning the gap. The length of the CDR3 is 15 residues. Germline values: CDR1 SGHAT, CDR2 FQDESV (reference sequence). The CDR3, as DNA: TGTGCCAGCAGCTTACACCGACAGGTGAACACTGAAGCTTTCTTT. Its protein product is CASSLHRQVNTEAFF.

At least ten counts were recorded for this clone. The chain employs TRBV4-2 and TRBJ2-7; 10 nucleotides line up with TRBD2. There are 15 residues in the CDR3. Germline V gene lookup returns CDR1 LGHNA and CDR2 YNFKEQ. V shed 2 bases and J 0 bases; nucleotides not matched to a gene: 1. CDR3 residues: CASSQSSGSSYEQYF. In DNA form, the CDR3 reads TGTGCCAGCAGCCAATCTAGCGGGAGCTCCTACGAGCAGTACTTC.

The chain uses TRBV7-2 and TRBJ2-2, with 13 positions matching TRBD2. Germline V gene sequence: CDR1 SGHTA, CDR2 FQGNSA. The V and J ends lost 1 base and 6 bases, in that order; junction bases with no gene match: 2. This CDR3 contains 16 residues. The CDR3 DNA reads TGTGCCAGCAGCTTAGTACTAGCGGGGGGGCCCGGGGAGCTGTTTTTT. It is translated as CASSLVLAGGPGELFF.

The rearrangement links TRBV6-6 to TRBJ2-5, with a possible D match to TRBD2 (5 bases). This CDR3 has 12 amino acids. Per germline, CDR1 MNHNY and CDR2 SVGAGI (reference sequence). Trimming removed 5 bases at V and 5 bases at J, with 9 bases between. The CDR3 DNA follows: TGTGCCAGCAGTCCCCCGGGGGAGACCCAGTACTTC. Translated, it gives CASSPPGETQYF.

The chain joins TRBV7-9 to TRBJ1-3, with TRBD1 as a possible D gene (6 bases). Germline CDR1 is SEHNR and CDR2 is FQNEAQ (reference sequence). The CDR3 runs 15 residues. V dropped 2 bases and J dropped 2 bases, with 10 bases sitting between them. CDR3 coding DNA: TGTGCCAGCAGCTTAAGACAGGCTGCTGGAAACACCATATATTTT. Its translation: CASSLRQAAGNTIYF.

A single count supports this clone. V usage is TRBV20-1 and J usage is TRBJ1-6; D not certain. Trimming removed 3 bases at V and 0 bases at J, with 9 bases between. The CDR3 runs 15 residues. Germline V gene lookup returns CDR1 DFQATT and CDR2 SNEGSKA (reference sequence). The CDR3 sequence: CSASDISSYNSPLHF. The DNA of the CDR3 is TGCAGTGCTAGTGACATTAGCTCCTATAATTCACCCCTCCACTTT.

This clone was seen a single time. The chain uses TRBV3-1 (or the pseudogene TRBV3-2) and TRBJ2-7, with 7 nucleotides matching TRBD2. Losses at the gene ends were 4 bases for V and 3 bases for J; bases not matched to a gene: 3. The CDR3 has 13 residues. Germline V lookup: CDR1 LGHDT, CDR2 YNNKEL (reference sequence). In DNA form, the CDR3 reads TGTGCCAGCAGCCGGGGGGACTACTACGAGCAGTACTTC. Translated, it gives CASSRGDYYEQYF.

This sequence joins TRBV30 and TRBJ1-5; D remains ambiguous. The CDR3 runs 14 residues. The V end was cut by 3 bases, the J end by 5 bases, with 14 bases between. The germline CDR1 and CDR2 sequences are GTSNPN and SVGIG (reference sequence). In nucleotides, the CDR3 is TGTGCCTGGAGCCGCGGCGGCGGGGATCAGCCCCAGCATTTT. Its protein product is CAWSRGGGDQPQHF.

This clone was recorded once. The chain uses TRBV28 and TRBJ1-2; 7 nucleotides align to TRBD1. The germline gives CDR1 MDHEN, CDR2 SYDVKM. V trimming: 7 bases; J trimming: 5 bases; junction bases outside the gene matches: 10. This CDR3 has 14 amino acids. The CDR3: CASTPTGTVYGYTF. The CDR3, as DNA: TGTGCCAGCACTCCGACCGGGACAGTTTATGGCTACACCTTC.

CDR3 loop: CASSSRTATGWGGYTF. In DNA, the CDR3 is TGTGCCAGCAGCTCCCGAACCGCAACAGGGTGGGGGGGCTACACCTTC. The V and J genes are TRBV7-2 and TRBJ1-2, with D perhaps matching TRBD1 (6 bases). The CDR3 is made up of 16 amino acids. The germline CDR1 and CDR2 sequences are SGHTA and FQGNSA. V was clipped by 4 bases and J by 8 bases, with 23 bases between them.

The chain employs TRBV4-1 and TRBJ1-4; the match to TRBD1 covers 9 bases. This CDR3 contains 18 residues. The J segment lost 6 bases and the V segment lost 4 bases, leaving 15 bases of the junction unmatched. Germline CDR1 is MGHRA and CDR2 is YSYEKL. The CDR3 nucleotides are TGCGCCAGCAGCCCTCACCAACAGGGGGCGCGGGGGTATGAAAAACTGTTTTTT. This gives the protein CASSPHQQGARGYEKLFF.

The table lists this clone with a few counts. This sequence joins TRBV5-4 and TRBJ2-7, with 9 bases lining up with TRBD1. The germline gives CDR1 SGHNT, CDR2 YYREEE (reference sequence). The length of the CDR3 is 15 residues. V trimming: 4 bases; J trimming: 5 bases; junction bases outside the gene matches: 10. The CDR3 DNA sequence: TGTGCCAGCAGCCGTGCCGGGACAGGGATTAACGAGCAGTACTTC. Its translation: CASSRAGTGINEQYF.

The chain couples TRBV7-8 to TRBJ2-1; weak D call: TRBD2 (6 bases). The CDR3 extends over 14 amino acids. Germline V CDR1 and CDR2: SGHVS, FQNEAQ. Trimming stripped 5 bases from V and 8 bases from J, with 16 bases between. The DNA of the CDR3 is TGTGCCAGCAGCCACCCGGACCCGGGGGATGAGCAGTTCTTC. Translating it yields CASSHPDPGDEQFF.

This sequence joins TRBV27 and TRBJ2-5; 10 bases are a match to TRBD2. This CDR3 is 18 amino acids long. Germline-derived CDR1 and CDR2 are MNHEY and SMNVEV (reference sequence). J gave up 1 base and V 2 bases, and 10 bases lay outside the gene matches. CDR3 nucleotides: TGTGCCAGCAGTTTAGCGCTAGCGGGAGCCCCGGGCCAAGAGACCCAGTACTTC. Protein product: CASSLALAGAPGQETQYF.